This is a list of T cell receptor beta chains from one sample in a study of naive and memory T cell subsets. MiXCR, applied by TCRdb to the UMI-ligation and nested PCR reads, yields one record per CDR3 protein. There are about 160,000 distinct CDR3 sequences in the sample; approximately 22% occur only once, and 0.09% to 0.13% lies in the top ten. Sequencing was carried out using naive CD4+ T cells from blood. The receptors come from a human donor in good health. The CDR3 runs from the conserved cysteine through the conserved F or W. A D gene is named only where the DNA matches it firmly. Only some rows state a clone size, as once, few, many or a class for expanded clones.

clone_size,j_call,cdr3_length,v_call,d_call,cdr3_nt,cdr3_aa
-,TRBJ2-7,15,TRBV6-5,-,TGTGCCAGCAGTACGACTAGAGGAGGGGGGAACGAGCAGTACTTC,CASSTTRGGGNEQYF
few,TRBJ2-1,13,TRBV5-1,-,TGCGCCAGCAGCTTGGGTCAGGGGTATGAGCAGTTCTTC,CASSLGQGYEQFF
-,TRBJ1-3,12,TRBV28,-,TGTGCCAGCACCCGCCTTGGCAACACCATATATTTT,CASTRLGNTIYF
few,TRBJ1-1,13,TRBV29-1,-,TGCAGCGTTGAATCGGGCGCAGGGACTGAAGCTTTCTTT,CSVESGAGTEAFF
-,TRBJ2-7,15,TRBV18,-,TGTGCCAGCTCTCAAAAACCCGGGACGACCTACGAGCAGTACTTC,CASSQKPGTTYEQYF
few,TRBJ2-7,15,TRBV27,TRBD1,TGTGCCAGCAGTTTAGTGGGACAGGAGTCCTACGAGCAGTACTTC,CASSLVGQESYEQYF
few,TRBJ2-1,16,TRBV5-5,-,TGTGCCAGCAGCTTGGACACTTCGAGCTCCTACAATGAGCAGTTCTTC,CASSLDTSSSYNEQFF
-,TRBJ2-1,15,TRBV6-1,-,TGTGCCAGCAGTTCTACGGTGGGGTCCTACAATGAGCAGTTCTTC,CASSSTVGSYNEQFF
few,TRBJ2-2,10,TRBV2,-,TGTGCCAGCCGGTCCGGGGAGCTGTTTTTT,CASRSGELFF
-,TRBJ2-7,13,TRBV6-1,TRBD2,TGTGCCAGCAGACTAGCGGGAGCACGCGAGCAGTACTTC,CASRLAGAREQYF
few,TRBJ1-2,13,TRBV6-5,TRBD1,TGTGCCAGCAGCCGACAGGGTAACTATGGCTACACCTTC,CASSRQGNYGYTF
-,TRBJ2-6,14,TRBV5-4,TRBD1,TGTGCCAGCAAGGGGGCCTCTGGGGCCAACGTCCTGACTTTC,CASKGASGANVLTF
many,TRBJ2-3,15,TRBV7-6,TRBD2,TGTGCCAGCAGCTTTAGCGGGAGCCTTACAGATACGCAGTATTTT,CASSFSGSLTDTQYF
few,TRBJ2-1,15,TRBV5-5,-,TGTGCCAGCAGCTTGACGGGAGCCGAGTACAATGAGCAGTTCTTC,CASSLTGAEYNEQFF
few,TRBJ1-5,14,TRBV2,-,TGTGCCAGTCAGGACGTAGATAGCAATCAGCCCCAGCATTTT,CASQDVDSNQPQHF
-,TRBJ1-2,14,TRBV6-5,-,TGTGCCAGCAGTTACGGTCCGGGGAACTATGGCTACACCTTC,CASSYGPGNYGYTF
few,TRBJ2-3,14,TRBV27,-,TGTGCCAGCAGTTTAATGGTCAGCACAGATACGCAGTATTTT,CASSLMVSTDTQYF
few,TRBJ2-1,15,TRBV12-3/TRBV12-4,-,TGTGCCAGCAGTCGAAGACTAAGCTCGTACAATGAGCAGTTCTTC,CASSRRLSSYNEQFF
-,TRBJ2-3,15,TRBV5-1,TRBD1,TGCGCCAGCAGCCTTCAGGGGGCTCAAGAAGATACGCAGTATTTT,CASSLQGAQEDTQYF
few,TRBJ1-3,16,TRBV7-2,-,TGTGCCAGCAGCCCACGGAGACGCGACTCTGGAAACACCATATATTTT,CASSPRRRDSGNTIYF
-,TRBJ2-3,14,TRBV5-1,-,TGCGCCAGCAGCTTGGGGGAAGGCACAGATACGCAGTATTTT,CASSLGEGTDTQYF
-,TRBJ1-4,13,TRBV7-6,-,TGTGCCAGCAGCCAGAGTATAGTTGAAAAACTGTTTTTT,CASSQSIVEKLFF
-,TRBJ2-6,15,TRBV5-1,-,TGCGCCAGCAGCTTCCCGGTCTCTGGGGCCAACGTCCTGACTTTC,CASSFPVSGANVLTF
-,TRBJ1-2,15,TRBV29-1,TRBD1,TGCAGCGTAGAGAAAACAGGGGGCGATGGCTATGGCTACACCTTC,CSVEKTGGDGYGYTF
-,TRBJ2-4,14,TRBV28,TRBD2,TGTGCCGGTAGCGGGATTTTGGCCAAAAACATTCAGTACTTC,CAGSGILAKNIQYF
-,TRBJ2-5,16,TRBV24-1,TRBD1,TGTGCCACCAGTGACCGACGACAGGGATCTTGGGAGACCCAGTACTTC,CATSDRRQGSWETQYF
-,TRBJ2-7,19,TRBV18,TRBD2,TGTGCCAGCTCAAATCGGCCCGGACTAGCGGGAGGGCCAAGGTACGAGCAGTACTTC,CASSNRPGLAGGPRYEQYF
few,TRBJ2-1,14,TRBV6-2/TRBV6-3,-,TGTGCCAGCAGTTACTCGATTGTGTACAATGAGCAGTTCTTC,CASSYSIVYNEQFF
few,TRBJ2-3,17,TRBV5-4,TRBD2,TGTGCCAGCAGCTCCCTAGCGGGGGGGACTAGCACAGATACGCAGTATTTT,CASSSLAGGTSTDTQYF
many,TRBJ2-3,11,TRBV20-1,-,TGCAGTGCTAGATTCGGGGAGGCGCAGTATTTT,CSARFGEAQYF
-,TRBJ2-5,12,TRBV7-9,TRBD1,TGTGCCAGCAGCTTATTTGGACAGGCCCCCTCTTGG,CASSLFGQAPSW
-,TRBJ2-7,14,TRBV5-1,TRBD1,TGCGCCAGCAGCTCGGCGGGACAGGGTTACGAGCAGTACTTC,CASSSAGQGYEQYF
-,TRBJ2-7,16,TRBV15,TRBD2,TGTGCCACCAGCAGAGACCCGGGACTAGCGGGCCACGAGCAGTACTTC,CATSRDPGLAGHEQYF
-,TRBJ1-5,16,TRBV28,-,TGTGCCAGCAGTTATCCGGTCAGTAAGGGCAATCAGCCCCAGCATTTT,CASSYPVSKGNQPQHF
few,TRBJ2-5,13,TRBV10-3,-,TGTGCCACATCGGGACTCCCGGGGGAGACCCAGTACTTC,CATSGLPGETQYF
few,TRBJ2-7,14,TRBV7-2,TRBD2,TGTGCCAGCAGGCTAGCGGGGGCGCGTAACGAGCAGTACTTC,CASRLAGARNEQYF